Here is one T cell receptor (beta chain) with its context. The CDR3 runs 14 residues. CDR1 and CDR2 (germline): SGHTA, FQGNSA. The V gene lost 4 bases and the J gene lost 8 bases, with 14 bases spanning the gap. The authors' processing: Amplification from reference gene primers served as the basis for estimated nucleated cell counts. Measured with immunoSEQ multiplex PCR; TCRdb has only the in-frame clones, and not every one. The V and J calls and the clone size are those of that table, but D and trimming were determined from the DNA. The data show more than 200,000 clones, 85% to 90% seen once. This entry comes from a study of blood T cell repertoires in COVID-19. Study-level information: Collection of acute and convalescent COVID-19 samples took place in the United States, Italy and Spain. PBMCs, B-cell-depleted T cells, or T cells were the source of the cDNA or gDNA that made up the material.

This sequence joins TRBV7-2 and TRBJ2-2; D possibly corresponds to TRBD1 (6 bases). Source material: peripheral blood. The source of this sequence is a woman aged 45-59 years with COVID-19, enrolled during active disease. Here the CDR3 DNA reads TGTGCCAGCAGCTCGATACAGGGTTTGGGGGAGCTGTTTTTT. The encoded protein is CASSSIQGLGELFF.